This T cell receptor (beta chain) originates from a study of cytomegalovirus exposure and HLA in healthy donors. Regarding the study as a whole: Later on, an analysis tied some 17,000 TCR beta sequences to HLA alleles at 0.05 false discovery rate. In vitro confirmation showed a few CMV-associated chains to be CMV antigen specific.

Germline V lookup: CDR1 LNHNV, CDR2 YYDKDF (reference sequence). Losses at the gene ends were 1 base for V and 7 bases for J; bases not matched to a gene: 2. The CDR3 is 15 residues long. This clone was counted between two and nine times. Its antigen is unidentified. PCR primers comprised 60 Vbeta and 13 Jbeta primers. TCRdb keeps only in-frame clones here, not all; method: immunoSEQ multiplex PCR. The sample contains more than 75,000 clones, less than 80% of which appear only once. This chain connects TRBV15 to TRBJ2-2, with 11 bases identical to TRBD2. Material: PBMCs. This receptor was taken from a man between 40 and 49 years old in good health and CMV-seropositive. The CDR3 spells CATSRASGRLGELFF. The DNA for the CDR3 is TGTGCCACCAGCAGAGCTAGCGGGAGGCTCGGGGAGCTGTTTTTT.